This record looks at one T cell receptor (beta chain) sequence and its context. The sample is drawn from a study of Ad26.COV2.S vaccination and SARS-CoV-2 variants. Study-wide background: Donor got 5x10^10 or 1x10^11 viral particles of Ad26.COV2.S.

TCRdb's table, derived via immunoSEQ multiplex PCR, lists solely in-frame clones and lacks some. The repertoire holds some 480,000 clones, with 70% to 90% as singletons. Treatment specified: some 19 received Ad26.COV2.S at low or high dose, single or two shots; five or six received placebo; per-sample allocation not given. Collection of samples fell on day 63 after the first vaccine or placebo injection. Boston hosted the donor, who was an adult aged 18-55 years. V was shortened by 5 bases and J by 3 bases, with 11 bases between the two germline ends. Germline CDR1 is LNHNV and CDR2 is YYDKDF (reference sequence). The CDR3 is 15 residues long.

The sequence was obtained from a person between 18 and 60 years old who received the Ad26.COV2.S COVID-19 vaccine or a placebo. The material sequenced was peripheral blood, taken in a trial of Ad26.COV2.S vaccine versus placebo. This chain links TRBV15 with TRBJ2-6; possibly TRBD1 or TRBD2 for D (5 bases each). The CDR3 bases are TGTGCCACCAGCCTTAGAGGGGTTGGGGCCAACGTCCTGACTTTC. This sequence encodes CATSLRGVGANVLTF.